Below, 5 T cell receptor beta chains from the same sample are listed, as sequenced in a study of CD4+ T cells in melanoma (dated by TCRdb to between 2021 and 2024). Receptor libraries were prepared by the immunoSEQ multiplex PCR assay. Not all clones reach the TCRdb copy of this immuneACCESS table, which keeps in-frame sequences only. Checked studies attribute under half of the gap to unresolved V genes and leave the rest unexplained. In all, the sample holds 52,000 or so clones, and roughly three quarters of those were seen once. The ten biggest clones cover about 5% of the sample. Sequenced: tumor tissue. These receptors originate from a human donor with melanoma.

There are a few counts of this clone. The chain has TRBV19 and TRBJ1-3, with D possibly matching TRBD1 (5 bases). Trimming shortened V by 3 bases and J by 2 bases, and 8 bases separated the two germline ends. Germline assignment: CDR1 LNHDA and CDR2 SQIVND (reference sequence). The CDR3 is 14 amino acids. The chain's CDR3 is CASSMGRAGNTIYF. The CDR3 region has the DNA TGTGCCAGTAGTATGGGCAGGGCTGGAAACACCATATATTTT.

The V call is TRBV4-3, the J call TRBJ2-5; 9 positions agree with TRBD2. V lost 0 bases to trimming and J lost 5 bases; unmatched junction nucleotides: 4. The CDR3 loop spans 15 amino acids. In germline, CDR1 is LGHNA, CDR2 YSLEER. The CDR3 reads CASSQDWLAGETQYF. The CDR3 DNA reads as TGCGCCAGCAGCCAAGATTGGCTAGCGGGGGAGACCCAGTACTTC.

CDR3 in amino acids: CAWQNSGNTIYF. For the CDR3, the DNA is TGTGCCTGGCAGAACTCTGGAAACACCATATATTTT. The chain has TRBV30 and TRBJ1-3; D is unresolved. The V end lost 5 bases, the J end lost 0 bases, and 5 bases lay between the germline ends. The CDR3 length is 12 residues. Germline V gene lookup returns CDR1 GTSNPN and CDR2 SVGIG (reference sequence).

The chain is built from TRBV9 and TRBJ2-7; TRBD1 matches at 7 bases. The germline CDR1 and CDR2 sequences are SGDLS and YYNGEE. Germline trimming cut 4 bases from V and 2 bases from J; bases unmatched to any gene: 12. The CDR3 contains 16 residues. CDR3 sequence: CASSPNTGTATYEQYF. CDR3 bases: TGTGCCAGCAGCCCCAACACCGGGACAGCGACCTACGAGCAGTACTTC.

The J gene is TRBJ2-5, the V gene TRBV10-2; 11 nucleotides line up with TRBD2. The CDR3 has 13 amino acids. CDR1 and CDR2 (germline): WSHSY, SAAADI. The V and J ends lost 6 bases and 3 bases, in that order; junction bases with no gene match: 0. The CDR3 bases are TGCGCCAGCAGGACTAGCGGGGAAGAGACCCAGTACTTC. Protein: CASRTSGEETQYF.